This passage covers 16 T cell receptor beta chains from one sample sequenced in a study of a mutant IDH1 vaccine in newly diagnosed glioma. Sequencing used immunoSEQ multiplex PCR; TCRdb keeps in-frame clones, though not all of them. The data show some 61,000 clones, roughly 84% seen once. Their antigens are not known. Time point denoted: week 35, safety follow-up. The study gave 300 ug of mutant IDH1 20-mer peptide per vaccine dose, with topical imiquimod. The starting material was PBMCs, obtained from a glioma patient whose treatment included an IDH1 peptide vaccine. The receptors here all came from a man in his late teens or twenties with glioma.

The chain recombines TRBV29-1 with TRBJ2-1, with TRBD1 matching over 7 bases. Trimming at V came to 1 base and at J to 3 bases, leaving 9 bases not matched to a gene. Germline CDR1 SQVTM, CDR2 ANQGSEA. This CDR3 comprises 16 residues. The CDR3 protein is CSVEGSDRDNYNEQFF. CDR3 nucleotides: TGCAGCGTTGAAGGGTCCGACAGGGATAACTACAATGAGCAGTTCTTC.

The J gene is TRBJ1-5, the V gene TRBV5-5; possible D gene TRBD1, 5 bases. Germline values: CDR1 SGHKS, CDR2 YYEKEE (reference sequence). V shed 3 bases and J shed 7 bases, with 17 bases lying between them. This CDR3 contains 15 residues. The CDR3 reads CASSSNAGRGQPQHF. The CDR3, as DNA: TGTGCCAGCAGCTCCAATGCGGGACGGGGCCAGCCCCAGCATTTT. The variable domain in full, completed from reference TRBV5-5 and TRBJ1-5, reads DAGVTQSPTHLIKTRGQQVTLRCSPISGHKSVSWYQQVLGQGPQFIFQYYEKEERGRGNFPDRFSARQFPNYSSELNVNALLLGDSALYLCASSSNAGRGQPQHFGDGTRLSIL.

In DNA form, the CDR3 reads TGTGCCTGGAGTGAACTACAGGAGGGAAAACTGTTTTTT. Its protein product is CAWSELQEGKLFF. V and J are TRBV30 and TRBJ1-4, with a tentative D call TRBD1 (5 bases). V shed 1 base and J shed 10 bases, with 13 bases lying between them. Germline CDR1 is GTSNPN and CDR2 is SVGIG (reference sequence). CDR3 length: 13 residues. Complete variable domain (other parts from reference TRBV30 and TRBJ1-4): SQTIHQWPATLVQPVGSPLSLECTVEGTSNPNLYWYRQAAGRGLQLLFYSVGIGQISSEVPQNLSASRPQDRQFILSSKKLLLSDSGFYLCAWSELQEGKLFFGSGTQLSVL.

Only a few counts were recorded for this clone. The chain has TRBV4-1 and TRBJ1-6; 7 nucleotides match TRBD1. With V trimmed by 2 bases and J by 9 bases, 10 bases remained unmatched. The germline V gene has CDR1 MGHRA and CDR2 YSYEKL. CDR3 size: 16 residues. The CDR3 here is CASSQTNRGSRSPLHF. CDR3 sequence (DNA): TGCGCCAGCAGCCAAACTAACAGGGGCTCACGTTCACCCCTCCACTTT.

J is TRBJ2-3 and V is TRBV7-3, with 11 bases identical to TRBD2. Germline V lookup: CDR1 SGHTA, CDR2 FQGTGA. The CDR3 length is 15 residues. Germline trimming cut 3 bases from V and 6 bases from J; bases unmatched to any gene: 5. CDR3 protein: CASSLTSGVPDTQYF. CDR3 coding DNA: TGTGCCAGCAGCTTGACTAGCGGGGTACCGGATACGCAGTATTTT.

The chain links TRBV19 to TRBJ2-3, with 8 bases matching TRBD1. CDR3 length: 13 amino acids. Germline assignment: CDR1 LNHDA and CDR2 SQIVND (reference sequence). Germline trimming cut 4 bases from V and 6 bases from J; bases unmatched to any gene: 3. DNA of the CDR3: TGTGCCAGTAGTACCCGGACAGGGGATACGCAGTATTTT. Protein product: CASSTRTGDTQYF.

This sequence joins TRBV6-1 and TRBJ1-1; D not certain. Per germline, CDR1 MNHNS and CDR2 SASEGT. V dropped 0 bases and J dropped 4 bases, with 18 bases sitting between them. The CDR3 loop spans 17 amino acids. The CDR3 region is CASSEAVWRLLGTEAFF. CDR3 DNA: TGTGCCAGCAGTGAAGCGGTTTGGCGCCTGCTGGGCACTGAAGCTTTCTTT.

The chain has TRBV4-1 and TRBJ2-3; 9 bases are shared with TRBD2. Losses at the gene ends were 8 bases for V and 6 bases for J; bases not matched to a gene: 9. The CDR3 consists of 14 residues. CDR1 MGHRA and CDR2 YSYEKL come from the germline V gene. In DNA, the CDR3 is TGCGCCAGCGGATTAGCGGGAGTATTGGATACGCAGTATTTT. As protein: CASGLAGVLDTQYF.

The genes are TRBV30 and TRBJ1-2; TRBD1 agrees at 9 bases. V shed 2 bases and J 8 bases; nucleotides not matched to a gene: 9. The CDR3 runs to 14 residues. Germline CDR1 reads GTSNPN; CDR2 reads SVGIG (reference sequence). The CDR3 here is CAWSSTGGLRGYTF. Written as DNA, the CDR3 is TGTGCCTGGAGTTCGACAGGGGGTTTGAGGGGCTACACCTTC.

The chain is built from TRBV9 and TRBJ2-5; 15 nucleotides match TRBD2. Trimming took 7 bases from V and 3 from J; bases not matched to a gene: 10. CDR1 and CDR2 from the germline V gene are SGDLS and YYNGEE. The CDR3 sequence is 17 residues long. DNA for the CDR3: TGTGCCAGCCACCCCGGGGGACTAGCGGGGGGCGAAGAGACCCAGTACTTC. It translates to CASHPGGLAGGEETQYF.

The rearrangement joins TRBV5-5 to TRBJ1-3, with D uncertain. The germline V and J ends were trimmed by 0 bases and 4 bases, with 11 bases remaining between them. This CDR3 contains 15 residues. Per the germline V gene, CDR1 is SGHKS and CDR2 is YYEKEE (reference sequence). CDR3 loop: CASSLAWTPGNTIYF. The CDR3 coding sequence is TGTGCCAGCAGCTTGGCTTGGACGCCCGGAAACACCATATATTTT.

The CDR3 DNA sequence: TGTGCCAGCAGCCAAGGTACCACGGGACAGATCTATGGCTACACCTTC. Amino acids: CASSQGTTGQIYGYTF. The chain carries TRBV4-2 and TRBJ1-2, with 7 bases that match TRBD1. With 1 base clipped from V and 4 bases from J, the junction kept 9 bases outside the gene matches. CDR1 LGHNA and CDR2 YNFKEQ come from the germline V gene. This CDR3 is 16 amino acids long.

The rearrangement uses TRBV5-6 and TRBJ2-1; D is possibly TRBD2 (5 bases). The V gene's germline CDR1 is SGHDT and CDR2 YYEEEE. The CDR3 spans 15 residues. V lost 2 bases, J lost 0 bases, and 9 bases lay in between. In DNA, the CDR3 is TGTGCCAGCAGCTTTAGAGGGAGCTCCTACAATGAGCAGTTCTTC. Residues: CASSFRGSSYNEQFF. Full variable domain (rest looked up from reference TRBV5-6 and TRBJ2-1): DAGVTQSPTHLIKTRGQQVTLRCSPKSGHDTVSWYQQALGQGPQFIFQYYEEEERQRGNFPDRFSGHQFPNYSSELNVNALLLGDSALYLCASSFRGSSYNEQFFGPGTRLTVL.

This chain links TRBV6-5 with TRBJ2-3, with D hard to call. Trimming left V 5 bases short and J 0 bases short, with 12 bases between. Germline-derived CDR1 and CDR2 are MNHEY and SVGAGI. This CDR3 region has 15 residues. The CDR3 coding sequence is TGTGCCAGCAGTCCATCTGGGATTAGCACAGATACGCAGTATTTT. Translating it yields CASSPSGISTDTQYF.

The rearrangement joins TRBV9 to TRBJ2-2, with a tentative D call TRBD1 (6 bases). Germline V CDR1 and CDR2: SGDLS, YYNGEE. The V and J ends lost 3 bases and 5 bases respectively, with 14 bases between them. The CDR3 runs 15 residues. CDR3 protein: CASSAHRVGTGELFF. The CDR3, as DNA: TGTGCCAGCAGCGCCCACAGGGTCGGAACCGGGGAGCTGTTTTTT.

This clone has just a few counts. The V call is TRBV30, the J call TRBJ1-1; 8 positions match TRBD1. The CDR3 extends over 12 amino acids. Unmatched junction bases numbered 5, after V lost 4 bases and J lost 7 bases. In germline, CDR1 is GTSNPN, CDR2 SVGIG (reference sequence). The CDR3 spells CAWTNRGIEAFF. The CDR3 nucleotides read TGTGCCTGGACTAACAGGGGGATTGAAGCTTTCTTT. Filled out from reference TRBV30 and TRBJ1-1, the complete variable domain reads SQTIHQWPATLVQPVGSPLSLECTVEGTSNPNLYWYRQAAGRGLQLLFYSVGIGQISSEVPQNLSASRPQDRQFILSSKKLLLSDSGFYLCAWTNRGIEAFFGQGTRLTVV.